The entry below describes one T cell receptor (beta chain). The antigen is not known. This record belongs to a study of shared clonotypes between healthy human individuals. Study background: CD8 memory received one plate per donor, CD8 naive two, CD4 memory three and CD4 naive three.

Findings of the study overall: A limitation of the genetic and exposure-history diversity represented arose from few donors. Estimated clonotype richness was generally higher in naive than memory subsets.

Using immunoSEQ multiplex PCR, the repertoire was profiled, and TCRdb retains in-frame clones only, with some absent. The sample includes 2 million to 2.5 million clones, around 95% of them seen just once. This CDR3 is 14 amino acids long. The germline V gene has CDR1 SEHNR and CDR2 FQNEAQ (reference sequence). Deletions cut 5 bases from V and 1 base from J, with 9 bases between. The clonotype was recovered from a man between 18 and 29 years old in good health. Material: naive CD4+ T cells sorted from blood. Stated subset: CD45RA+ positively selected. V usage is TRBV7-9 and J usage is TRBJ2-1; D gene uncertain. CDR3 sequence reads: CASSIGLSYNEQFF. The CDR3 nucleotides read TGTGCCAGCAGCATTGGTCTTTCCTACAATGAGCAGTTCTTC.